The 5 T cell receptor beta chains listed next were all sequenced from one sample in a study of vaccination effects on CD4 cells after COVID-19. Antigen-specific CD4+ T cells were expanded (with viral peptide pools) by the ViraFEST assay ahead of sequencing. At the end of more than 8 days of culture, CD4+ T cells were isolated. Each person got two doses of an mRNA SARS-CoV-2 vaccine, BNT162b2 or mRNA-1273. TCRdb's copy holds only in-frame clones and misses some; the assay was immunoSEQ multiplex PCR. The table includes 20,000 to 25,000 clones, 73% detected once. These receptors' antigens are unknown. The input for sequencing was CD4+ T cells from PBMCs cultured with SARS-CoV-2 spike peptides, taken after COVID-19 vaccination. The receptors were sampled from a human donor who received a COVID-19 vaccine.

This clone was seen more than once but under ten times. The V gene is TRBV6-6, the J gene TRBJ1-1; unclear D gene. V was shortened by 2 bases and J by 8 bases, with 12 bases between the two germline ends. Germline CDR1 is MNHNY and CDR2 is SVGAGI (reference sequence). The CDR3 contains 13 residues. The DNA of the CDR3 is TGTGCCAGCAGTTACCCGCCGAGCATCGAAGCTTTCTTT. Its protein product is CASSYPPSIEAFF.

The V gene is TRBV5-1, the J gene TRBJ1-3; 7 nucleotides match TRBD1. Losses at the gene ends were 0 bases for V and 2 bases for J; bases not matched to a gene: 11. The CDR3 is made up of 18 amino acids. Germline V lookup: CDR1 SGHRS, CDR2 YFSETQ. In DNA, the CDR3 is TGCGCCAGCAGCTTGGGGACAGGCAGAATGATCGCTGGAAACACCATATATTTT. As protein: CASSLGTGRMIAGNTIYF.

The CDR3 reads CASSFAASYEQYF. In nucleotides, the CDR3 is TGCGCCAGCAGCTTCGCAGCGTCCTACGAGCAGTACTTC. The chain employs TRBV5-1 and TRBJ2-7; D gene ambiguous. Trimming cost V 2 bases and J 1 base, with 7 bases left between them. The CDR3 is 13 amino acids. Per germline, CDR1 SGHRS and CDR2 YFSETQ.

This clone was detected only a few times. This sequence joins TRBV7-9 and TRBJ1-6, with 7 bases fitting TRBD1. CDR3 length equals 14 residues. V was clipped by 5 bases and J by 8 bases; unmatched bases: 6. Germline-derived CDR1 and CDR2 are SEHNR and FQNEAQ (reference sequence). The chain's CDR3 is CASSQGQAHSPLHF. CDR3 in DNA: TGTGCCAGCAGCCAAGGACAGGCCCATTCACCCCTCCACTTT.

In its sample, this clone is medium-sized. V is TRBV16 and J is TRBJ1-3; 7 bases line up with TRBD1. The CDR3 has 15 amino acids. Per germline, CDR1 KGHSY and CDR2 FQNENV. J was trimmed by 0 bases and V by 4 bases; bases with no gene match: 3. This CDR3 reads CASSRDSNSGNTIYF. CDR3 DNA: TGTGCCAGCAGCCGGGACAGCAACTCTGGAAACACCATATATTTT. Variable domain in full (rest from reference TRBV16 and TRBJ1-3): GEEVAQTPKHLVRGEGQKAKLYCAPIKGHSYVFWYQQVLKNEFKFLISFQNENVFDETGMPKERFSAKCLPNSPCSLEIQATKLEDSAVYFCASSRDSNSGNTIYFGEGSWLTVV.